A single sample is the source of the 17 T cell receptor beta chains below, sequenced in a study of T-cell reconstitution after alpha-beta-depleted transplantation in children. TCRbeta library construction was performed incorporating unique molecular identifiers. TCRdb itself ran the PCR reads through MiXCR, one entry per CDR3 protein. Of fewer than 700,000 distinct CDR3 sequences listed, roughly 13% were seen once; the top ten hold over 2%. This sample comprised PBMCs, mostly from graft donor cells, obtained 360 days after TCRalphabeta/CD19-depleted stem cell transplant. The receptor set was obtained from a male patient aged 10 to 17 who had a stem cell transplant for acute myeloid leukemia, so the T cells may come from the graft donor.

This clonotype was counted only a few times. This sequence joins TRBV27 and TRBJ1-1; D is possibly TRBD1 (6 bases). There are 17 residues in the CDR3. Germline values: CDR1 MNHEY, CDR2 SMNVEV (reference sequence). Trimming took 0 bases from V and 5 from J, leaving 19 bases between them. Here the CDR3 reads CASSLSGPAGALTEAFF. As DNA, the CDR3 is TGTGCCAGCAGTTTATCCGGGCCAGCGGGGGCATTAACTGAAGCTTTCTTT.

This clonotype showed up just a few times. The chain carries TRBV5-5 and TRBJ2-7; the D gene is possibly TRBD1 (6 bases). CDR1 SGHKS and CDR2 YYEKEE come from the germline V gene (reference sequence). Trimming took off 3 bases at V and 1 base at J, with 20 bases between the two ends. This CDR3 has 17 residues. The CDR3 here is CASSSFSRATGSYEQYF. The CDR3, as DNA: TGTGCCAGCAGCTCCTTCTCTAGGGCGACAGGTTCCTACGAGCAGTACTTC.

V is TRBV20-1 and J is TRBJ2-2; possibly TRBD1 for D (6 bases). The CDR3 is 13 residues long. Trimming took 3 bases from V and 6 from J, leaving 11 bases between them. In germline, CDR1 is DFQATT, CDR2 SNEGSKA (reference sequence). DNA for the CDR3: TGCAGTGCTAGCGGCAGGGGCGCCGGGGAGCTGTTTTTT. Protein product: CSASGRGAGELFF.

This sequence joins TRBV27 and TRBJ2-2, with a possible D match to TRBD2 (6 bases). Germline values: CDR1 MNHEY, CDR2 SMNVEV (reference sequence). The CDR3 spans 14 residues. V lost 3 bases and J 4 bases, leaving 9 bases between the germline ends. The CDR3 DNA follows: TGTGCCAGCAGTTTCTCCGGGGGCACCGGGGAGCTGTTTTTT. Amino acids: CASSFSGGTGELFF.

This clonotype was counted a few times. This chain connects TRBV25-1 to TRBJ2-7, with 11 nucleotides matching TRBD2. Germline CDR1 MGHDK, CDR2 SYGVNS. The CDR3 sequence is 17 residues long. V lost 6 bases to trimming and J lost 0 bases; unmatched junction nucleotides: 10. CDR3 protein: CASSRASGRFFSYEQYF. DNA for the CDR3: TGTGCCAGCAGCAGAGCTAGCGGGAGGTTCTTCTCCTACGAGCAGTACTTC.

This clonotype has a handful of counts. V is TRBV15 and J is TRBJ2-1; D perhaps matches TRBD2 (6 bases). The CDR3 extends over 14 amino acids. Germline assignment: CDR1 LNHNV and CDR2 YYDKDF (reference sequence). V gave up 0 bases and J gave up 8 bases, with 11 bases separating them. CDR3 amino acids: CATSRDPGVDEQFF. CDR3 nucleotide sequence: TGTGCCACCAGCAGAGATCCGGGGGTCGATGAGCAGTTCTTC.

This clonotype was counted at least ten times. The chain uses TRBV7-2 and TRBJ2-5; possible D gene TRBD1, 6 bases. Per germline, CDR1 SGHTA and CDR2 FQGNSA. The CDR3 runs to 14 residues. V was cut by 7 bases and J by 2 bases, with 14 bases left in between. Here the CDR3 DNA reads TGTGCCAGCACCACTAGGGGGTCTCAAGAGACCCAGTACTTC. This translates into CASTTRGSQETQYF.

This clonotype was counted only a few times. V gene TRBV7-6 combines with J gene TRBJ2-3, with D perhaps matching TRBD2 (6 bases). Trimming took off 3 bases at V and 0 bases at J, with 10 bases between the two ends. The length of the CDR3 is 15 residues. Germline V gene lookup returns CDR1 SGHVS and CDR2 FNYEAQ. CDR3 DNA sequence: TGTGCCAGCAGCTTGGCGGGGATTAGCACAGATACGCAGTATTTT. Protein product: CASSLAGISTDTQYF. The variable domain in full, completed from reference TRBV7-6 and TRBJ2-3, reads GAGVSQSPRYKVTKRGQDVALRCDPISGHVSLYWYRQALGQGPEFLTYFNYEAQQDKSGLPNDRFSAERPEGSISTLTIQRTEQRDSAMYRCASSLAGISTDTQYFGPGTRLTVL.

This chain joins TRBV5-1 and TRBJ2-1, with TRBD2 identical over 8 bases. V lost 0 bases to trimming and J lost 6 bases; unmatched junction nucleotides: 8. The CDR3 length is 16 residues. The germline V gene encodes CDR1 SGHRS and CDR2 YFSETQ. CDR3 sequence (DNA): TGCGCCAGCAGCTTGGTCACGACGGGAGGGGTCAATGAGCAGTTCTTC. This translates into CASSLVTTGGVNEQFF. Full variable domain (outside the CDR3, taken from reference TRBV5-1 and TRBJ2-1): KAGVTQTPRYLIKTRGQQVTLSCSPISGHRSVSWYQQTPGQGLQFLFEYFSETQRNKGNFPGRFSGRQFSNSRSEMNVSTLELGDSALYLCASSLVTTGGVNEQFFGPGTRLTVL.

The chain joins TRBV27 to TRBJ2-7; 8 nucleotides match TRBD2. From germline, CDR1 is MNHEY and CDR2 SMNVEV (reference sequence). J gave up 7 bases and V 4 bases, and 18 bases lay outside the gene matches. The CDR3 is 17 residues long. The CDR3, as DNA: TGTGCCAGCAGTTGGGACGCATCCGGGACTAGTGGCGCAGAGCAGTACTTC. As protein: CASSWDASGTSGAEQYF.

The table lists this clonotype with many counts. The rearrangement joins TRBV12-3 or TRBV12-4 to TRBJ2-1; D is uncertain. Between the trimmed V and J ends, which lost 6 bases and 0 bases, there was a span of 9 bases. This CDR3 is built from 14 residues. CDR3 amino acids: CASRGAVSYNEQFF. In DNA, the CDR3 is TGTGCCAGCAGGGGTGCCGTCTCCTACAATGAGCAGTTCTTC.

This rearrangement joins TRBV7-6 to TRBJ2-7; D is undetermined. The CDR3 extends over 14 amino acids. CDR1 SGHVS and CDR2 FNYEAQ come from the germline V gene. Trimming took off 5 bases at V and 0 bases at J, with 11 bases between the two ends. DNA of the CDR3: TGTGCCAGCAGCCTGTTCGACAACTCCTACGAGCAGTACTTC. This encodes CASSLFDNSYEQYF.

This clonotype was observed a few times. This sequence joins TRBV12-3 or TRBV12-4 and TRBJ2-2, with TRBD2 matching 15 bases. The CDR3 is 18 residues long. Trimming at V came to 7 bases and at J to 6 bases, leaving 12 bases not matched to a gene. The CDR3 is CASTQPPGLAGGAGELFF. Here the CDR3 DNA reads TGTGCCAGCACTCAACCGCCGGGACTAGCGGGAGGTGCCGGGGAGCTGTTTTTT.

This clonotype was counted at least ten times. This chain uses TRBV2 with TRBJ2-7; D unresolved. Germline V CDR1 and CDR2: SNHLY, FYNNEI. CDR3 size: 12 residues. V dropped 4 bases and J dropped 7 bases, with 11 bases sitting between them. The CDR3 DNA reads TGTGCCAGCAGTGTTGGGGTCTGGGAGCAGTACTTC. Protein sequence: CASSVGVWEQYF.

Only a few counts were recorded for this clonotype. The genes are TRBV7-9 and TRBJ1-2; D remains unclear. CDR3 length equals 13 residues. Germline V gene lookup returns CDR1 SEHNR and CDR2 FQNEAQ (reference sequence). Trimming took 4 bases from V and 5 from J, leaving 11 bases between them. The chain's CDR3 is CASSSRTFYGYTF. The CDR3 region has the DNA TGTGCCAGCAGCTCGCGGACCTTTTATGGCTACACCTTC. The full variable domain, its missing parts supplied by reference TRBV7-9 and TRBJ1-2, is DTGVSQNPRHKITKRGQNVTFRCDPISEHNRLYWYRQTLGQGPEFLTYFQNEAQLEKSRLLSDRFSAERPKGSFSTLEIQRTEQGDSAMYLCASSSRTFYGYTFGSGTRLTVV.

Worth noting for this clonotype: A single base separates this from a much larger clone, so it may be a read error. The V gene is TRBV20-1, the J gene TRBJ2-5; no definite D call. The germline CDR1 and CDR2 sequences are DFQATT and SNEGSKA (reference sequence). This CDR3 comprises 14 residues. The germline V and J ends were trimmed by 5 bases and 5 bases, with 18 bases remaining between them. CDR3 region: CSADFLVQVETQYF. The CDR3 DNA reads TGCAGTGCTGACTTCTTAGTCCAAGTGGAGACCCAGTACTTC.

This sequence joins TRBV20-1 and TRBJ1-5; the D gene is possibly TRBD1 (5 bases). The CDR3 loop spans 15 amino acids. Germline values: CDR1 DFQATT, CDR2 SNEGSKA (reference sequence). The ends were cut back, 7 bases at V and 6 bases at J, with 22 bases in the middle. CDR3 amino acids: CSGGGQGPYPQPQHF. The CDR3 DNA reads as TGCAGTGGAGGTGGCCAGGGTCCTTACCCTCAGCCCCAGCATTTT.